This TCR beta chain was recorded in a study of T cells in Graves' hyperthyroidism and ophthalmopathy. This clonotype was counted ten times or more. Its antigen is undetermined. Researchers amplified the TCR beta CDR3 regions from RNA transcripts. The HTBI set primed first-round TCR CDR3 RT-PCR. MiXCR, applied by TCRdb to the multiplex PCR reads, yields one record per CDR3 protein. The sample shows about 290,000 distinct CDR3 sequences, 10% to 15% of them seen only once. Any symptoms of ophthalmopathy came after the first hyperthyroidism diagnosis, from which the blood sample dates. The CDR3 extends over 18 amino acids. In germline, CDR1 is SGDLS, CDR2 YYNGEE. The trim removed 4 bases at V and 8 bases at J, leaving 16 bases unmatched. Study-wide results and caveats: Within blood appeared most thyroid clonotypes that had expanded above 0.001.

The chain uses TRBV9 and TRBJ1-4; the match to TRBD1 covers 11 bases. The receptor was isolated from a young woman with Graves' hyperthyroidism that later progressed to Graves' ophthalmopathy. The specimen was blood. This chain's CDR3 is CASSPRTAGQGAYEKLFF. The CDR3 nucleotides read TGTGCCAGCAGCCCCCGTACGGCCGGACAGGGGGCCTACGAAAAACTGTTTTTT.